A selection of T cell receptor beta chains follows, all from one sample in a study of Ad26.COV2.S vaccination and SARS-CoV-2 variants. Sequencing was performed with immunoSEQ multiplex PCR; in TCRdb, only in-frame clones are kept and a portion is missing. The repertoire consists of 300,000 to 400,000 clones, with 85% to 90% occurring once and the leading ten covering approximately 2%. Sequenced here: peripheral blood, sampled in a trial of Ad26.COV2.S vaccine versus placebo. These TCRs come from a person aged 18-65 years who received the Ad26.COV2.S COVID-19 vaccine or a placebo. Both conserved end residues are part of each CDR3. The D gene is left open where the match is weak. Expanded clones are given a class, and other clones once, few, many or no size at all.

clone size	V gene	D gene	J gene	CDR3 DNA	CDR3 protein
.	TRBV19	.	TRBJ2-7	TGTGCCAGTAGTCCCAACCGACAGGTTTACGAGCAGTACTTC	CASSPNRQVYEQYF
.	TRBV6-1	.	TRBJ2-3	TGTGCCAGCAGTGAACCGGGACACCCGAACCCAGATACGCAGTATTTT	CASSEPGHPNPDTQYF
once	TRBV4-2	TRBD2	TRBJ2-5	TGTGCCAGCAGCCAAGATCTCGTGGAGCGGGGTGCGGAGACCCAGTACTTC	CASSQDLVERGAETQYF
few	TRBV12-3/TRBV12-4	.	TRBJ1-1	TGTGCCAGCAGTTTTAGTTCGAACACTGAAGCTTTCTTT	CASSFSSNTEAFF
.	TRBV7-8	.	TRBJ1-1	TGTGCCAGCAGCTTAGCCAGACAGTCGGGCACTGAAGCTTTCTTT	CASSLARQSGTEAFF
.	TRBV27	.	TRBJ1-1	TGTGCCAGCAGTTTCGGGGGAACGACGGACACTGAAGCTTTCTTT	CASSFGGTTDTEAFF
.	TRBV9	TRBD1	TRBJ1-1	TGTGCCAGCAGCGCCCCACAGGGGAGGGAGAGAAACACTGAAGCTTTCTTT	CASSAPQGRERNTEAFF
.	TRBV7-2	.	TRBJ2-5	TGTGCCAGCAGCTTAGGCTATCAGGAGACCCAGTACTTC	CASSLGYQETQYF
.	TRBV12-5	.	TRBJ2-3	TGTGCTAGTGGTTTGGTGGTCGGGACCCCGCTAAATACGCAGTATTTT	CASGLVVGTPLNTQYF
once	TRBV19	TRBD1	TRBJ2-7	TGTGCCAGTAGTAGCCCGGGACAGACGAACTCCTACGAGCAGTACTTC	CASSSPGQTNSYEQYF
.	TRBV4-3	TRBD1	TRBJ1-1	TGCGCCAGCAGCCAAGATCCTGGGACAGGGAGCACTGAAGCTTTCTTT	CASSQDPGTGSTEAFF
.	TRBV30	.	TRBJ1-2	TGTGCCACCGGAGACAACTATGGCTACACCTTC	CATGDNYGYTF
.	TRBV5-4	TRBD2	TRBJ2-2	TGTGCCAGCAGCTCTTGGACTAGCGGGGAAGGCGCCGGGGAGCTGTTTTTT	CASSSWTSGEGAGELFF
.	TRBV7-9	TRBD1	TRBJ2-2	TGTGCCAGCAGCTTATCGACAGGGCACACCGGGGAGCTGTTTTTT	CASSLSTGHTGELFF
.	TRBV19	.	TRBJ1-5	TGTGCCAGTAGTATAGCTGGGGTTCAGCCCCAGCATTTT	CASSIAGVQPQHF
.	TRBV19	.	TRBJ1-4	TGTGCCAGTAGTATAGGCCAGGGAGGAAAACTGTTTTTT	CASSIGQGGKLFF
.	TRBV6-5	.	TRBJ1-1	TGTGCCAGCAGTCTGTCAACTCCGGACACTGAAGCTTTCTTT	CASSLSTPDTEAFF
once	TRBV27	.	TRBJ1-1	TGTGCCAGCAGTTTATCGCCCCAGGGGAACACTGAAGCTTTCTTT	CASSLSPQGNTEAFF
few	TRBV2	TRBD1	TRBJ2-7	TGTGCCAGCAGCCCGGGACAGGCCCCCTACGAGCAGTACTTC	CASSPGQAPYEQYF
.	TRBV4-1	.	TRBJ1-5	TGCGCCAGCAGCCAAGTTGGACGGCTATCCAATCAGCCCCAGCATTTT	CASSQVGRLSNQPQHF
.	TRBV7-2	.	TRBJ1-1	TGTGCCAGCAGCGCCACAGGGTCAACTGAAGCTTTCTTT	CASSATGSTEAFF
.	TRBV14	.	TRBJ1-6	TGTGCCAGCAGCCAAGACCCAAGGGGCTCGTGGACCTATAATTCACCCCTCCACTTT	CASSQDPRGSWTYNSPLHF
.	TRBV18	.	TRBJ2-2	TGTGCCAGCTCACCACGGGGGCTTGACACCGGGGAGCTGTTTTTT	CASSPRGLDTGELFF
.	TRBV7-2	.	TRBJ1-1	TGTGCCAGCAGCTTTAGGGACCAACCTGAAGCTTTCTTT	CASSFRDQPEAFF
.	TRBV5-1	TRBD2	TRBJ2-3	TGCGCCAGCAGCCCTCGCGCGGGGGACGACACAGATACGCAGTATTTT	CASSPRAGDDTDTQYF
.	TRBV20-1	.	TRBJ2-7	TGCAGTGCTACAGGGGCGAGGGAGCAGTACTTC	CSATGAREQYF
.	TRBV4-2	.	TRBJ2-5	TGTGCCAGCAGCCGACGGGACGGAAACCAAGAGACCCAGTACTTC	CASSRRDGNQETQYF
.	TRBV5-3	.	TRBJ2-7	TGTGCCAGAAGCCCTGGACCCTATAGGCGGGGTTTCTACGAGCAGTACTTC	CARSPGPYRRGFYEQYF
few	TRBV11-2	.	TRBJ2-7	TGTGCCAGCAGGAACTCCTACGAGCAGTACTTC	CASRNSYEQYF
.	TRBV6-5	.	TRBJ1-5	TGTGCCAGCAGATGGGGCAGGGATGGACAGCCCCAGCATTTT	CASRWGRDGQPQHF
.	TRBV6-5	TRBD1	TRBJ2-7	TGTGCCAGCAGTTACTCACGACAGGGGGGTGAGCAGTACTTC	CASSYSRQGGEQYF
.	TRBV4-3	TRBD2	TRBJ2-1	TGCGCCAGCAGCCAAGATTGGGCTAGCGGGGGGGCTTTCTTCTTC	CASSQDWASGGAFFF
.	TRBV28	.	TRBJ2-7	TGTGCCAGCAGCCTCCTTGGCCGCGGGTTCGAGCAGTACTTC	CASSLLGRGFEQYF
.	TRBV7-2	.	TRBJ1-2	TGTGCCAGCAGCTTAAACCCCAAACAGGGATCTGAGTGGTACACCTTC	CASSLNPKQGSEWYTF
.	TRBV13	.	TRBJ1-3	TGTGCCGGGGGGGATATCTCTGGAAACACCATATATTTT	CAGGDISGNTIYF
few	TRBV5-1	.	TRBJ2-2	TGCGCCAGCAGCTTGGCCCTGGACAGCGCGAACACCGGGGAGCTGTTTTTT	CASSLALDSANTGELFF
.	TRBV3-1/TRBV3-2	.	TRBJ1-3	TGTGCCAGCAGCCAAGAAGGGGGGGTAGGTTCGGCCATATATTTT	CASSQEGGVGSAIYF
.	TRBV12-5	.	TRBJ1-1	TGTGCTAGTGGTCCCGAAGTGGCTGAAGCTTTCTTT	CASGPEVAEAFF
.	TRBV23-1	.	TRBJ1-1	TGCGCCAGCAGTCAATCTAGGGCAGGGGCGGCTTTCTTT	CASSQSRAGAAFF
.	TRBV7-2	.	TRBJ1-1	TGTGCCAGCAGCTATGACGGGAAGATGAACACTGAAGCTTTCTTT	CASSYDGKMNTEAFF
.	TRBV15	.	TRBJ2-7	TGTGCCACCAGCAGAGGTCGGGGCTCCTACGAGCAGTACTTC	CATSRGRGSYEQYF
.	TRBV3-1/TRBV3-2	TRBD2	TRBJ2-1	TGTGCCAGCAGCCACCGCGGGACTAGCGGGGGGGCACATGAGCAGTTCTTC	CASSHRGTSGGAHEQFF
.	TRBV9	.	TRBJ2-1	TGTGCCAGCAGCGTAGCTAGCTCCTACAATGAGCAGTTCTTC	CASSVASSYNEQFF